This T cell receptor (beta chain) was sequenced for a study of cytomegalovirus exposure and HLA in healthy donors. Primers included in the PCR were 60 Vbeta and 13 Jbeta primers. TCRdb's table, derived via immunoSEQ multiplex PCR, lists solely in-frame clones and lacks some. The repertoire holds approximately 170,000 clones, around 80% seen once, with roughly 4.5% in the top ten. V gave up 6 bases and J gave up 3 bases; unmatched junction bases: 13. The CDR3 is made up of 16 amino acids. CDR1 and CDR2 from the germline V gene are SGHDN and FVKESK. J is TRBJ2-7 and V is TRBV14; 8 bases match TRBD2. Sequenced sample: PBMCs. This TCR was recovered from a woman aged 45-65 years in good health and CMV-seropositive. The CDR3 reads CASSLSGSGSLYEQYF. The CDR3 DNA reads TGTGCCAGCAGTCTAAGCGGAAGCGGGAGTCTCTACGAGCAGTACTTC. Complete variable domain (other parts from reference TRBV14 and TRBJ2-7): EAGVTQFPSHSVIEKGQTVTLRCDPISGHDNLYWYRRVMGKEIKFLLHFVKESKQDESGMPNNRFLAERTGGTYSTLKVQPAELEDSGVYFCASSLSGSGSLYEQYFGPGTRLTVT.